Detailed here is one TCR beta chain. This clonotype was recorded at least ten times. Its antigen remains unidentified. No much larger clonotype is one base removed from it; base qualities were not supplied. The axillary draining lymph nodes of breast cancer patients were the source of the lymph node samples. From the cysteine through the phenylalanine, the CDR3 covers 16 amino acids. The kept DNA is CDR3 alone, 48 bases in frame from the first base. V trim: 8 bases; J trim: 0 bases; unmatched bases: 5. The CDR1 and CDR2 encoded by the germline V gene (reference sequence) are LNHDA and SQIVND. The data stem from a study of breast tumors, draining lymph nodes, adjacent tissues listed by TCRdb under 2016. Context from the whole study: TCR beta repertoires were compared across tumor, adjacent nontumor tissue and axillary lymph nodes obtained from breast cancer patients. The study aimed to assess the relationships and possible T-cell exchange between tumor, surrounding tissue and draining lymph node repertoires in human breast cancer.

Sequencer: Illumina HiSeq 2000. TCR beta chain libraries were generated through multiplex PCR amplification. The amplified TCR beta chain products were analyzed by high-throughput sequencing. TCRdb ran its own pipeline on the public reads, namely fastp trimming at Q25 and MiXCR clone calling, and kept in-frame beta chains. Here each entry gathers all rows of one CDR3 protein and keeps the most common genes and DNA. This sample gives around 190,000 distinct CDR3 sequences in total; approximately 30% of them show up just once. Around 4.5% of the sample is taken by the ten largest. The investigation overall reported the following: The conclusion that tumor T cells originate in lymph nodes was framed as consistent with a hypothesis rather than directly demonstrated. Tumors showed preferential V and J gene usage, and their T-cell repertoire diversity fell below that of lymph nodes yet above that of nontumor tissue. The data were considered consistent with the idea that most tumor T cells come from the lymph node and then expand in tumor tissue. The similarity between tumor and nontumor tissue repertoires was significantly greater in luminal-like breast cancer than in basal-like breast cancer.

This receptor was identified in a female donor with breast cancer. Some clones in this sample may be carry-over from other donors' samples. The chain couples TRBV19 to TRBJ2-7; 15 nucleotides in the junction match TRBD2. The sequencing sample was made of axillary lymph node tissue. The CDR3: CASQGLAGGPSYEQYF. DNA sequence: TGTGCCAGTCAAGGACTAGCGGGAGGGCCCTCCTACGAGCAGTACTTC. Full variable domain (CDR3 extended with the reference TRBV19 and TRBJ2-7 proteins): DGGITQSPKYLFRKEGQNVTLSCEQNLNHDAMYWYRQDPGQGLRLIYYSQIVNDFQKGDIAEGYSVSREKKESFPLTVTSAQKNPTAFYLCASQGLAGGPSYEQYFGPGTRLTVT.